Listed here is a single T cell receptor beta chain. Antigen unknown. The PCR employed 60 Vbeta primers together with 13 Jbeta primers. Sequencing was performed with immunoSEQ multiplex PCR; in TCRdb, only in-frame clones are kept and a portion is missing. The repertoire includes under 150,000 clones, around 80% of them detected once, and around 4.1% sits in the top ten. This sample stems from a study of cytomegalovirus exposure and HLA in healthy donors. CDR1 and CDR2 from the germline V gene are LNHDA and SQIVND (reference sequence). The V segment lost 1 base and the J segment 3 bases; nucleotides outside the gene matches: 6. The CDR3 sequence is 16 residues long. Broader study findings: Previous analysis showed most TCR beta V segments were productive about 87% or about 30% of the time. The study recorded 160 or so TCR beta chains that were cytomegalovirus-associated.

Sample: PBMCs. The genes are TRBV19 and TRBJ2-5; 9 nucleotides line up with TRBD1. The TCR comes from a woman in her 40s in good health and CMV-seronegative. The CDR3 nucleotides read TGTGCCAGTAGTATAGTCCCGGGACAGGGAAAAGAGACCCAGTACTTC. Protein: CASSIVPGQGKETQYF.